This T cell receptor beta chain was identified during a study of persistence of HIV-infected CD4 T cells. On the study more broadly: Anti-CD3/anti-CD28 beads activated more cells than antigen stimulation did.

This was the immunoSEQ version 4 assay in survey mode. Clones were read by immunoSEQ multiplex PCR, and TCRdb kept only the in-frame ones, dropping some. The repertoire includes some 41,000 clones, about 87% of them detected once, and approximately 1.2% sits in the top ten. In the case of this clone: Its antigen is as yet unknown.

Anti-CD3/anti-CD28 beads served as a nonspecific positive control stimulus. Responding CD4+ T cells were sorted by upregulation of both CD40 ligand and CD69. For at least 4 years, plasma HIV-1 RNA was undetectable (<50 copies/mL). A roughly 17-hour stimulation of CD8-depleted PBMCs used anti-CD28/CD49d costimulation, CD40-blocking antibody and enfuvirtide. Per germline, CDR1 SGHRS and CDR2 YFSETQ. V was cut by 4 bases and J by 2 bases, with 12 bases left in between. The CDR3 spans 14 residues. The sample consisted of CD4+ T cells sorted from PBMCs after approximately 19-hour stimulation, taken from a patient who received antiretroviral therapy. The sequence derives from an adult man with HIV who was CMV-seropositive. J is TRBJ1-2 and V is TRBV5-1; D uncertain. This chain's CDR3 is CASSVEWGNYGYTF. CDR3 DNA sequence: TGCGCCAGCAGCGTGGAATGGGGAAACTATGGCTACACCTTC.